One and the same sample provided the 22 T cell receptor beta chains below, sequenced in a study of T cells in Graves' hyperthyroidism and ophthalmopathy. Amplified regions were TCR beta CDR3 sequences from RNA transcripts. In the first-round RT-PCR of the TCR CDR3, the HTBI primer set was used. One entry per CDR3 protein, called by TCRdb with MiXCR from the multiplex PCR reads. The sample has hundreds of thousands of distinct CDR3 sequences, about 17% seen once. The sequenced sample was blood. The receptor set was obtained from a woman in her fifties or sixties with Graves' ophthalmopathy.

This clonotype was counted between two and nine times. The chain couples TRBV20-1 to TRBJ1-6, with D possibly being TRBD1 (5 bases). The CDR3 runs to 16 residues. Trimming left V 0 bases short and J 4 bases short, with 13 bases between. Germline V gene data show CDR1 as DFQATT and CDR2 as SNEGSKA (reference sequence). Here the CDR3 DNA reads TGCAGTGCTAGAGACCGGCGGCAGGGATATAATTCACCCCTCCACTTT. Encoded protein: CSARDRRQGYNSPLHF.

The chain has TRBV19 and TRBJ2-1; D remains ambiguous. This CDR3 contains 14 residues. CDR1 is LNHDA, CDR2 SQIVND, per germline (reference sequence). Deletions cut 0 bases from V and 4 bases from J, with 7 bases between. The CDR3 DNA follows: TGTGCCAGTAGTATAGATTCTAAATACAATGAGCAGTTCTTC. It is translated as CASSIDSKYNEQFF.

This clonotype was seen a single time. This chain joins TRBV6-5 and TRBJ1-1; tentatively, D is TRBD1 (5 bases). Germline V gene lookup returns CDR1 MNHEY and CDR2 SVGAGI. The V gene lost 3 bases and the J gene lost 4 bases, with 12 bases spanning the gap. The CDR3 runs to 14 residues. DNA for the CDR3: TGTGCCAGCAGTTATAATCAGGGAGGCACTGAAGCTTTCTTT. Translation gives CASSYNQGGTEAFF.

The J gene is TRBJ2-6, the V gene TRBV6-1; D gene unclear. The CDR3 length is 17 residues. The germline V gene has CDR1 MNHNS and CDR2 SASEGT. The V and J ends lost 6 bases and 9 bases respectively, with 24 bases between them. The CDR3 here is CASRTSIGSMSINVLTF. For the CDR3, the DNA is TGTGCCAGCAGAACTTCCATAGGTTCCATGTCTATCAACGTCCTGACTTTC.

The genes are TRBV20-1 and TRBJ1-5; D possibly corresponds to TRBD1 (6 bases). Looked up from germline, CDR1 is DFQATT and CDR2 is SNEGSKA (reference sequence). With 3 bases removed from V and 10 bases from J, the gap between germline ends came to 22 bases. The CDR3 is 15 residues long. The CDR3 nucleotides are TGCAGTGCTAGTGGGGGGCTCCCCAGCCTACAACCCCAGCATTTT. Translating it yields CSASGGLPSLQPQHF.

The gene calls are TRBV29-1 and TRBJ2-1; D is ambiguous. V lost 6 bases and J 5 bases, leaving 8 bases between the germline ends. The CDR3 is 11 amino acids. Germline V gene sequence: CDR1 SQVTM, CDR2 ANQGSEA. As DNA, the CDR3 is TGCAGCGTCGACGGACACAATGAGCAGTTCTTC. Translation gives CSVDGHNEQFF.

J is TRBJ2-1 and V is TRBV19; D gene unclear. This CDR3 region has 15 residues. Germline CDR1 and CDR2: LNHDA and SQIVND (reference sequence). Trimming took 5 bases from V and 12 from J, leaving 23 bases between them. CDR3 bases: TGTGCCAGTAGTCTGTGGGCACCCTCAGGTGAGGTGCAGTTCTTC. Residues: CASSLWAPSGEVQFF.

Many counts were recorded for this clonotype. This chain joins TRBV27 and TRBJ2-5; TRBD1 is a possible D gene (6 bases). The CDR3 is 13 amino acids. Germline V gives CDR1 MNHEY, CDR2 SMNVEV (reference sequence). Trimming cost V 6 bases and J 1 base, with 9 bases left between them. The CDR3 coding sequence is TGTGCCAGCAGGATGGACAGCCAAGAGACCCAGTACTTC. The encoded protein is CASRMDSQETQYF.

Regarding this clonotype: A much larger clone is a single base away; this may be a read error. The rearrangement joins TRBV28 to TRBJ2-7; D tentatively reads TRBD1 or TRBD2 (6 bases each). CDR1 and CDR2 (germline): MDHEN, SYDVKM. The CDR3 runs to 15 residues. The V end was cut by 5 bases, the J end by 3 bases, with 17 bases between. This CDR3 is CASSRGASFVYEQYF. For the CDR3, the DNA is TGTGCCAGCAGTAGGGGGGCTAGTTTCGTCTACGAGCAGTACTTC.

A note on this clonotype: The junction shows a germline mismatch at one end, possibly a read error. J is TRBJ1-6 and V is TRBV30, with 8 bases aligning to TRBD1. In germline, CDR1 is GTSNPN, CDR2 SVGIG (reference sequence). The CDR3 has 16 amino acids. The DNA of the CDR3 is TGTGCCTGGAGTGTACGTACGACAGGGGATAATTCACCCCCCCACTTT. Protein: CAWSVRTTGDNSPPHF.

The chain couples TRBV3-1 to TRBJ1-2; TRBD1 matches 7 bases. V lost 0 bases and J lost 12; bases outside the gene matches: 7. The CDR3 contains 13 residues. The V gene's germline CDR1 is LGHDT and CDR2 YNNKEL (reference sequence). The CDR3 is CASSQETGRGHTF. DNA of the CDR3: TGTGCCAGCAGCCAAGAGACAGGGCGCGGCCACACCTTC. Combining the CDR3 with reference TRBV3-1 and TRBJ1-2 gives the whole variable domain DTAVSQTPKYLVTQMGNDKSIKCEQNLGHDTMYWYKQDSKKFLKIMFSYNNKELIINETVPNRFSPKSPDKAHLNLHINSLELGDSAVYFCASSQETGRGHTFGSGTRLTVV.

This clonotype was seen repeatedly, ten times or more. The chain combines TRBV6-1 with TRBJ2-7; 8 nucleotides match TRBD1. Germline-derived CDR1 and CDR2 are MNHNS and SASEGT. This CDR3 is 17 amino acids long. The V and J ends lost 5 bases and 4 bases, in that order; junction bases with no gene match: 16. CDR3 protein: CASSSSPGTGGRYEQYF. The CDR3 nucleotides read TGTGCCAGCAGTTCTTCCCCCGGGACAGGTGGTAGATACGAGCAGTACTTC.

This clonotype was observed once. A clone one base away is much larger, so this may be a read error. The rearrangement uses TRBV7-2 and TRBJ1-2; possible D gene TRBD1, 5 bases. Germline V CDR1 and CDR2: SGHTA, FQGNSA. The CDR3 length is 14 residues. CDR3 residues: CAGSLIQVANGYTF. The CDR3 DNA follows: TGTGCCGGCAGCTTAATACAGGTTGCAAATGGCTACACCTTC.

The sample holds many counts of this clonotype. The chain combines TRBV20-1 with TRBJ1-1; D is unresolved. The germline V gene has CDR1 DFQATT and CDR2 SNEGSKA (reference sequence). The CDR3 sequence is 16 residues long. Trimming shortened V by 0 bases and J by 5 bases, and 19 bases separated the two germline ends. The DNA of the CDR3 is TGCAGTGCTAGAGATCGCGGGCGCCAAGCGCGGACTGAAGCTTTCTTT. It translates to CSARDRGRQARTEAFF.

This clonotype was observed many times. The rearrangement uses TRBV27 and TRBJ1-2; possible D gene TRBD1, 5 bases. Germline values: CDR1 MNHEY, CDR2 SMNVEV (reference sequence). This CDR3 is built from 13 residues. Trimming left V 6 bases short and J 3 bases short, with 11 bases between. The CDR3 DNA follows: TGTGCCAGCAGACTCGACAGTTACTATGGCTACACCTTC. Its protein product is CASRLDSYYGYTF.

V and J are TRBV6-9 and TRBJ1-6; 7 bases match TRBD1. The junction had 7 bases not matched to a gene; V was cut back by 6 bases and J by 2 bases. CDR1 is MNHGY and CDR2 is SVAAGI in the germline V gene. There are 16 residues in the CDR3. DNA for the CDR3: TGTGCCAGCAGGTACGCGGGGACAGCCTATAATTCACCCCTCCACTTT. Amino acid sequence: CASRYAGTAYNSPLHF.

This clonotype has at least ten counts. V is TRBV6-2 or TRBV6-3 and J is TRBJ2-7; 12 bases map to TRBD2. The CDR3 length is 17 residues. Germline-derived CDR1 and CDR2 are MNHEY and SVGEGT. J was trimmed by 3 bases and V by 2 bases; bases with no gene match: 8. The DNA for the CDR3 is TGTGCCAGCAGTTACGGAACTAGCGGGGGGAGAGTCTACGAGCAGTACTTC. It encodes CASSYGTSGGRVYEQYF.

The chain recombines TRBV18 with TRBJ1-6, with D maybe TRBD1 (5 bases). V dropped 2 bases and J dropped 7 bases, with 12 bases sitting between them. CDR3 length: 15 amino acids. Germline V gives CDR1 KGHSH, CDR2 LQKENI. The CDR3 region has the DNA TGTGCCAGCTCACCAGGGGGTTTTTACAATTCACCCCTCCACTTT. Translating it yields CASSPGGFYNSPLHF. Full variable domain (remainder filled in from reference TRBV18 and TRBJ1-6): NAGVMQNPRHLVRRRGQEARLRCSPMKGHSHVYWYRQLPEEGLKFMVYLQKENIIDESGMPKERFSAEFPKEGPSILRIQQVVRGDSAAYFCASSPGGFYNSPLHFGNGTRLTVT.

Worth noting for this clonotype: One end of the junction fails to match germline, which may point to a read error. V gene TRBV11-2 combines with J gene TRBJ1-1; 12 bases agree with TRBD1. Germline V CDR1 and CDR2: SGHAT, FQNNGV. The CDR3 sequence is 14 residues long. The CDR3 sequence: CASSQGQGAYGAFF. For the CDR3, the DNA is TGCGCCAGCAGCCAGGGACAGGGGGCTTATGGAGCTTTCTTT.

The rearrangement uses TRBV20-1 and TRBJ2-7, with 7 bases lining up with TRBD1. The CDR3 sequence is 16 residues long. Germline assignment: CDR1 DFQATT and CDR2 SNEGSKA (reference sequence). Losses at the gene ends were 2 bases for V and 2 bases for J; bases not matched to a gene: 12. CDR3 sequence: CSARPSFDRAAYEQYF. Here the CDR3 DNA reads TGCAGTGCTAGACCATCCTTTGACAGGGCTGCCTACGAGCAGTACTTC.

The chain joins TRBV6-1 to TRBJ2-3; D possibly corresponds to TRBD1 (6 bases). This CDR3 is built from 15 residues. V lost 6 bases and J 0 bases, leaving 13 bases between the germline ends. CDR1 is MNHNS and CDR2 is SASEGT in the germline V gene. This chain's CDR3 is CASRPRDTSTDTQYF. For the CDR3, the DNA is TGTGCCAGCAGACCACGGGACACCAGCACAGATACGCAGTATTTT.

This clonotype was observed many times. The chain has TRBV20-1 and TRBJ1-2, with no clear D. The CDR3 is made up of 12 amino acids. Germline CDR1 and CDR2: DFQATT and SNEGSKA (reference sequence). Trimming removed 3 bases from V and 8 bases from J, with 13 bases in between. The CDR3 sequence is CSASLVQGGYTF. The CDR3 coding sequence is TGCAGTGCTAGTCTCGTTCAAGGCGGCTACACCTTC.